The sequence of this T cell receptor (beta chain) was determined in a study of siplizumab effects on memory and regulatory T cells. Study results and limitations: An assignable naive or memory phenotype was lacking in roughly 75-95% of proliferating CD4+ or CD8+ clones. Alloreactive sequences tracing back to unstimulated CD4+ memory cells were significantly reduced by siplizumab.

A remark on this clone: Its antigen remains unknown.

V shed 4 bases, J shed 0 bases, and the junction held 3 bases outside the gene matches. CDR3 size: 14 residues. Germline V gene sequence: CDR1 SQVTM, CDR2 ANQGSEA. This table comes from immunoSEQ multiplex PCR, and its TCRdb copy is limited to in-frame clones, with some not included. The sample carries 56,000 or so clones, over 95% recorded once. The clonotype was recovered from a human donor in good health. V usage is TRBV29-1 and J usage is TRBJ1-1, with 9 bases aligning to TRBD1. Sequenced material: naive CD8+ T cells sorted from blood. In nucleotides, the CDR3 is TGCAGCGTTGGGGACAGGGTGATGAACACTGAAGCTTTCTTT. The encoded protein is CSVGDRVMNTEAFF.